This T cell receptor (beta chain) was documented in a study of siplizumab effects on memory and regulatory T cells. The protocol was immunoSEQ multiplex PCR, while the TCRdb copy is restricted to in-frame clones and leaves out a portion. This table has over 2,500 clones, roughly 49% appearing once. Over a period of five to seven days at 37 degrees C, the mixed lymphocyte reaction cells were cocultured. This clone was observed a few times. Its antigen remains unidentified. This receptor was identified in a human donor in good health; the cells came from an allogeneic mixed lymphocyte reaction. Material: CFSE-low (dividing) CD4+ T cells sorted from an allogeneic mixed lymphocyte reaction.

CDR3: CASSQRLEGTQYF. CDR3 nucleotides: TGTGCCAGCAGCCAACGACTAGAGGGGACCCAGTACTTC. The chain employs TRBV7-8 and TRBJ2-5; possible D gene TRBD2, 6 bases. The V and J ends lost 5 bases and 7 bases respectively, with 14 bases between them. The CDR3 runs to 13 residues. Germline V gives CDR1 SGHVS, CDR2 FQNEAQ.